Listed below are T cell receptor beta chains from one sample, sequenced in a study of T cell changes during pregnancy in multiple sclerosis. The repertoire was sequenced with immunoSEQ multiplex PCR; TCRdb's copy has only in-frame clones and lacks some. The sample comprises tens of thousands of clones, about 94% of which are singletons, and about 0.99% rests with the top ten. This specimen consisted of peripheral blood, obtained in the second trimester of pregnancy. The receptors originated from a female donor in good health, enrolled as a control in a pregnancy study. Each CDR3 is given with its conserved first and last residue. D genes are given only for firm matches. Clone size, where shown, is once, few, many, or a class for clones that have expanded.

TGTGCCAGTAGCCCCACAGGGTCTTACAATGAGCAGTTCTTC	CASSPTGSYNEQFF	.	TRBJ2-1	.	TRBV19
TGTGCCAGCAGCCGGACTAGCGGCGAGACCCAGTACTTC	CASSRTSGETQYF	.	TRBJ2-5	TRBD2	TRBV7-9
TGTGCCAGCAGCTCCATGACAAGCAATCAGCCCCAGCATTTT	CASSSMTSNQPQHF	.	TRBJ1-5	.	TRBV7-9
TGTGCCAGCAGCCTAAGATCTCGTGAGGGTCAGCCCCAGCATTTT	CASSLRSREGQPQHF	.	TRBJ1-5	.	TRBV7-2
TGTGCCAGCAGTGAAGTTACGACACTTGGTGAGCAGTTCTTC	CASSEVTTLGEQFF	.	TRBJ2-1	.	TRBV2
TGTGCCAGCAGTGCGCCGGGAAGTAAACTGTTTTTT	CASSAPGSKLFF	.	TRBJ1-4	.	TRBV2
TGTGCCATCAGGGCAGGCAGCTCCTACGAGCAGTACTTC	CAIRAGSSYEQYF	.	TRBJ2-7	.	TRBV10-3
TGTGCCAGTAGGACTCGACAGGGAGGCAATCAGCCCCAGCATTTT	CASRTRQGGNQPQHF	.	TRBJ1-5	TRBD1	TRBV19
TGCAGCGTTGTAGGTGGAAGGGGTGAGCAGTTCTTC	CSVVGGRGEQFF	.	TRBJ2-1	.	TRBV29-1
TGTGCCAGCAGCCGTACGGGACTCAGCTACGAGCAGTACTTC	CASSRTGLSYEQYF	.	TRBJ2-7	.	TRBV5-4
TGTGCCAGTAGCCTTCCGACAGCCCGAAGGATCGCTGGGGCCAACGTCCTGACTTTC	CASSLPTARRIAGANVLTF	.	TRBJ2-6	.	TRBV19
TGTGCCAGCAGTGCGTGGGGGCCGAACACTGAAGCTTTCTTT	CASSAWGPNTEAFF	.	TRBJ1-1	.	TRBV2
TGTGCCTGGACTAAATCAAGACCGGGTGAAAAACTGTTTTTT	CAWTKSRPGEKLFF	.	TRBJ1-4	.	TRBV30
TGCGCCAGCAGCTTATATGGCGGGGGCTACAATGAGCAGTTCTTC	CASSLYGGGYNEQFF	.	TRBJ2-1	TRBD2	TRBV5-1
TGTGCCAGCAGTGAGACGCCGTCACGCGGGCCCCAGCATTTT	CASSETPSRGPQHF	.	TRBJ1-5	.	TRBV2
TGTGCCAGCAGCTTGGCCCCGGTCGACTACAATGAGCAGTTCTTC	CASSLAPVDYNEQFF	.	TRBJ2-1	.	TRBV5-4
TGTGCCAGCATGGGTTCTCGGGAGGGCCCTTACGAGCAGTACTTC	CASMGSREGPYEQYF	.	TRBJ2-7	.	TRBV21-1
TGTGCCAGCAGTGGGGAGACTAGCGGGAGTTCAGATACGCAGTATTTT	CASSGETSGSSDTQYF	.	TRBJ2-3	TRBD2	TRBV6-1
TGTGCCAGCAAGGAGAATGCCTCACCCCTCCACTTT	CASKENASPLHF	.	TRBJ1-6	.	TRBV25-1
TGTGCCAGCTCACCAGGCAGTGACACTGAAGCTTTCTTT	CASSPGSDTEAFF	once	TRBJ1-1	.	TRBV18
TGTGCCAGCAGCTTCGGGGGTTCGAACTATGGCTACACCTTC	CASSFGGSNYGYTF	few	TRBJ1-2	.	TRBV7-9
TGTGCCAGCAGTGAAATCCTGACTAGCGGTAGCACAGATACGCAGTATTTT	CASSEILTSGSTDTQYF	.	TRBJ2-3	TRBD2	TRBV25-1
TGTGCCAGCAGCTCCACAGGGGACGAGCAGTACTTC	CASSSTGDEQYF	.	TRBJ2-7	TRBD1	TRBV7-9
TGTGCCAGCAGCCGCACAGGGGGTAATTCACCCCTCCACTTT	CASSRTGGNSPLHF	once	TRBJ1-6	TRBD1	TRBV7-9
TGTGCCAGCTCAACAGGACTAGCGGAATACAATGAGCAGTTCTTC	CASSTGLAEYNEQFF	.	TRBJ2-1	TRBD2	TRBV18
TGTGCCACCAGCAGAGATGCAGGGATCCTCTACAATGAGCAGTTCTTC	CATSRDAGILYNEQFF	.	TRBJ2-1	.	TRBV15
TGTGCCAGTAGTATAGGCCTCCTACAGGGTGTGAACACTGAAGCTTTCTTT	CASSIGLLQGVNTEAFF	.	TRBJ1-1	.	TRBV19
TGTGCCAGCAGCTTGGCCCTCCCAGATACGCAGTATTTT	CASSLALPDTQYF	.	TRBJ2-3	.	TRBV7-9
TGTGCCAGCAGCCCCGGAGGCGAGCGGGAGGTCACAGATACGCAGTATTTT	CASSPGGEREVTDTQYF	.	TRBJ2-3	TRBD2	TRBV7-9
TGTGCCACCCAGGGACTGGTGAATGAAAAACTGTTTTTT	CATQGLVNEKLFF	.	TRBJ1-4	.	TRBV19
TGTGCCAGCACCTCCCAAGCGGGGGTCTACAATGAGCAGTTCTTC	CASTSQAGVYNEQFF	.	TRBJ2-1	TRBD2	TRBV6-1
TGTGCCAGCAAGAGAGACACGAACACTGAAGCTTTCTTT	CASKRDTNTEAFF	.	TRBJ1-1	.	TRBV2
TGTGCCAGCAGCCCAACCGGGACAGGGGATAGGAATGAGCAGTTCTTC	CASSPTGTGDRNEQFF	.	TRBJ2-1	TRBD1	TRBV28
TGTGCCAGCAGTTACGACAGAGCCTACGAGCAGTACTTC	CASSYDRAYEQYF	.	TRBJ2-7	.	TRBV6-5